Following are 10 T cell receptor beta chains from one sample sequenced in a study of CD8+ T cells in alopecia areata. RNA extraction was followed by reverse transcription into cDNA, which acted as the sequencing template. Method: immunoSEQ multiplex PCR; TCRdb's copy keeps in-frame clones and lacks some. The sample holds 170,000 or so clones, approximately 56% seen once. The sequencing here drew on CD4+ T cells sorted from blood, taken at week 0. Source of these receptors: a human donor with alopecia areata.

The CDR3, as DNA: TGTGCCTGGAGATCAGGGGGCTATGGCTACACCTTC. Encoded protein: CAWRSGGYGYTF. The rearrangement uses TRBV30 and TRBJ1-2; 7 nucleotides match TRBD1. The CDR3 totals 12 residues. Germline V gene sequence: CDR1 GTSNPN, CDR2 SVGIG (reference sequence). The trim removed 3 bases at V and 4 bases at J, leaving 2 bases unmatched.

The V and J genes are TRBV4-1 and TRBJ1-4; no clear D. Germline V gives CDR1 MGHRA, CDR2 YSYEKL. V lost 0 bases to trimming and J lost 3 bases, with 14 bases between them. The length of the CDR3 is 17 residues. The CDR3 region is CASSQDPSPGPNEKLFF. The CDR3 nucleotides are TGCGCCAGCAGCCAAGATCCCTCCCCAGGTCCTAATGAAAAACTGTTTTTT.

The genes are TRBV12-5 and TRBJ2-6; D uncertain. The CDR3 totals 15 residues. Deletions cut 6 bases from V and 1 base from J, with 10 bases between. Germline lookup yields CDR1 LGHNT and CDR2 FRNRAP. The DNA of the CDR3 is TGTGCTAGTGGCTTCTTATCGTCTGGGGCCAACGTCCTGACTTTC. Its translation is CASGFLSSGANVLTF.

This chain joins TRBV7-9 and TRBJ2-7; D may be TRBD1 (7 bases). The V gene's germline CDR1 is SEHNR and CDR2 FQNEAQ (reference sequence). V gave up 6 bases and J gave up 6 bases, with 15 bases separating them. This CDR3 has 13 residues. CDR3 nucleotide sequence: TGTGCCAGCAGTTCCGGAGGGGACAGCGAGCAGTACTTC. It translates to CASSSGGDSEQYF. Full variable domain (missing parts from reference TRBV7-9 and TRBJ2-7): DTGVSQNPRHKITKRGQNVTFRCDPISEHNRLYWYRQTLGQGPEFLTYFQNEAQLEKSRLLSDRFSAERPKGSFSTLEIQRTEQGDSAMYLCASSSGGDSEQYFGPGTRLTVT.

This chain uses TRBV19 with TRBJ1-2, with D tentatively TRBD1 (6 bases). Trimming cost V 4 bases and J 7 bases, with 10 bases left between them. The germline V gene has CDR1 LNHDA and CDR2 SQIVND (reference sequence). This CDR3 contains 12 residues. The CDR3 nucleotides read TGTGCCAGTAGTAACACAGGGTCTGGCTACACCTTC. Protein product: CASSNTGSGYTF.

V is TRBV2 and J is TRBJ2-7, with D unresolved. Germline V CDR1 and CDR2: SNHLY, FYNNEI. The CDR3 is made up of 12 amino acids. The V end was cut by 7 bases, the J end by 0 bases, with 7 bases between. The CDR3 bases are TGTGCCAGCATGGGCGGCTCCTACGAGCAGTACTTC. Its protein product is CASMGGSYEQYF.

V and J are TRBV2 and TRBJ2-3; no firm D call. V lost 8 bases and J 0 bases, leaving 15 bases between the germline ends. CDR3 length equals 15 residues. Germline CDR1 SNHLY, CDR2 FYNNEI. CDR3 sequence reads: CASQPGSRSTDTQYF. The CDR3 nucleotides read TGTGCCAGCCAACCCGGAAGCCGGAGCACAGATACGCAGTATTTT.

The rearrangement links TRBV6-5 to TRBJ2-5; D possibly corresponds to TRBD2 (6 bases). Trimming stripped 2 bases from V and 2 bases from J, with 15 bases between. CDR3 size: 16 residues. CDR1 is MNHEY, CDR2 SVGAGI, per germline. The CDR3 reads CASSYGGRGGQETQYF. DNA for the CDR3: TGTGCCAGCAGTTACGGCGGTCGGGGAGGACAAGAGACCCAGTACTTC.

This rearrangement joins TRBV20-1 to TRBJ1-1, with D hard to call. The V end was cut by 3 bases, the J end by 6 bases, with 8 bases between. The CDR3 consists of 11 residues. Germline loops: CDR1 DFQATT, CDR2 SNEGSKA (reference sequence). This CDR3 is CSASLAAEAFF. The CDR3 bases are TGCAGTGCTAGTTTGGCCGCTGAAGCTTTCTTT.

The chain recombines TRBV28 with TRBJ2-7; a possible D gene is TRBD2 (5 bases). Deletions cut 5 bases from V and 1 base from J, with 18 bases between. CDR3 length: 16 amino acids. Germline CDR1 MDHEN, CDR2 SYDVKM. The CDR3 bases are TGTGCCAGCAGTGGCGCGGGCCGATCGATTTCCTACGAGCAGTACTTC. Translating it yields CASSGAGRSISYEQYF.